A single T cell receptor (beta chain) is shown here with its context. Its specificity is unknown. The data originate from a study of cytomegalovirus exposure and HLA in healthy donors. Findings and caveats of the study: HLA alleles showed associations with around 15,000 TCR beta sequences in a later analysis, at a 0.05 false discovery rate. Presence/absence analyses took donor sequencing depth as roughly uniform. In an earlier analysis, about 87% or about 30%: the productive usage of most TCR beta V segments. A missense variant in DCLRE1C was later tied to TCR beta V- and J-gene trimming.

Both 60 Vbeta primers and 13 Jbeta primers went into the PCR. Sequenced by immunoSEQ multiplex PCR; TCRdb stores in-frame clones only, minus some. The sample has about 190,000 clones; 85% are singletons. This CDR3 has 15 amino acids. The germline V gene has CDR1 MNHNY and CDR2 SVGAGI (reference sequence). V lost 5 bases to trimming and J lost 4 bases; unmatched junction nucleotides: 5. This clonotype originated in a boy under 10 years old in good health and CMV-seronegative. The source material was PBMCs. The chain recombines TRBV6-6 with TRBJ2-3; 11 bases map to TRBD2. CDR3 nucleotide sequence: TGTGCCAGCAGTGCGGGACTAGCGGTGCCAGATACGCAGTATTTT. Amino acid sequence: CASSAGLAVPDTQYF.